These T cell receptor beta chains were read from a single sample in a study of blood T cell repertoires in COVID-19. The protocol was immunoSEQ multiplex PCR, while the TCRdb copy is restricted to in-frame clones and leaves out a portion. The table has about 300,000 clones, 85% to 90% seen once; the top ten hold 6.3%. Source material: peripheral blood. The source of these receptors is a woman aged 50 to 60 with COVID-19, enrolled during active disease. Both conserved end residues are part of each CDR3. D genes are given only for firm matches. Clone size appears in some rows only: once, few, many, or a class for an expanded clone.

clone_size	j_call	d_call	v_call	cdr3_aa	cdr3_nt
once	TRBJ2-5	-	TRBV15	CATSRDRGGGTQYF	TGTGCCACCAGCAGAGATCGAGGGGGGGGGACCCAGTACTTC
-	TRBJ2-1	TRBD2	TRBV18	CASSPPRTSGSFEQFF	TGTGCCAGCTCACCGCCCCGGACTAGCGGGAGTTTTGAGCAGTTCTTC
-	TRBJ2-3	TRBD2	TRBV30	CAWSLAGERDTQYF	TGTGCCTGGAGTTTGGCGGGAGAACGCGATACGCAGTATTTT
-	TRBJ2-7	-	TRBV2	CASKLAESSYEQYF	TGTGCCAGCAAATTGGCCGAATCGTCCTACGAGCAGTACTTC
once	TRBJ2-7	TRBD2	TRBV7-9	CASSFMAGEGEQYF	TGTGCCAGCAGCTTTATGGCGGGAGAGGGCGAGCAGTACTTC
-	TRBJ2-7	TRBD1	TRBV6-1	CASSETGGHEQYF	TGTGCCAGCAGTGAGACAGGGGGCCACGAGCAGTACTTC
-	TRBJ2-3	-	TRBV3-1/TRBV3-2	CASSQESTTTQYF	TGTGCCAGCAGCCAAGAGTCGACTACCACACAATATTTT
once	TRBJ2-3	TRBD2	TRBV5-1	CASSALAGADTQYF	TGCGCCAGCAGCGCACTAGCGGGAGCAGATACGCAGTATTTT
-	TRBJ1-1	-	TRBV3-1/TRBV3-2	CASSQYGQPNTEAFF	TGTGCCAGCAGCCAATACGGACAGCCGAACACTGAAGCTTTCTTT
-	TRBJ2-5	-	TRBV27	CASSGATQLQETQYF	TGTGCCAGCAGTGGGGCTACTCAATTGCAAGAGACCCAGTACTTC
-	TRBJ2-3	-	TRBV11-3	CASSSRLMNTQYF	TGTGCCAGCTCCTCCCGACTGATGAATACGCAGTATTTT
-	TRBJ2-7	-	TRBV14	CASSQRRVEQYF	TGTGCCAGCAGCCAACGCAGGGTCGAGCAGTACTTC
-	TRBJ1-1	-	TRBV5-1	CASSLVALSGSEAFF	TGCGCCAGCAGCTTGGTTGCCCTTTCAGGCTCTGAAGCTTTCTTT
-	TRBJ1-4	-	TRBV5-1	CASSPWGLGPKTNEKLFF	TGCGCCAGCAGCCCTTGGGGCCTTGGGCCGAAGACTAATGAAAAACTGTTTTTT
-	TRBJ1-1	TRBD1	TRBV11-3	CASTVKGATTEAFF	TGTGCCAGCACAGTAAAGGGGGCGACTACTGAAGCTTTCTTT
-	TRBJ1-1	-	TRBV7-2	CASSLSAKLEAFF	TGTGCCAGCAGCTTAAGCGCTAAATTAGAAGCTTTCTTT